A selection of T cell receptor beta chains follows, all from one sample in a study of CD8+ T cells in alopecia areata. Assay used: immunoSEQ multiplex PCR; TCRdb lists only in-frame clones, some missing. The table lists 270,000 or so clones, over 45% of them singletons. The sequenced sample was CD4+ T cells sorted from blood, obtained at week 24, from a patient treated with tofacitinib. Receptors originate from a human donor with alopecia areata. Both conserved end residues are part of each CDR3.

TRBV25-1 CASRDSGANVLTF
TRBV23-1 CASNLFDRLYGYTF
TRBV7-9 CASSLSTVSYEQYF
TRBV27 CASSNPGQVTRGTEAFF
TRBV11-3 CASSPGVGAYTGELFF
TRBV27 CASSRGGAQDSEQFF
TRBV27 CASSQRQGSYEQYF
TRBV19 CASSRPEGGNTIYF
TRBV6-5 CASRLDRDRGYTF
TRBV29-1 CSARGYSYGYTF
TRBV18 CASSRLFEQYF
TRBV11-2 CASSQQGVTQYF
TRBV5-1 CASSLSAKNTEAFF
TRBV7-9 CASSLTTVKAEAFF
TRBV10-3 CAISEGGEQYF
TRBV29-1 CSVVRTESGNTIYF
TRBV28 CASSLLTGTIRTKNIQYF
TRBV29-1 CSVEDPLAGAFGYTF
TRBV11-2 CASSLVRTGGTQYF
TRBV4-3 CASSRGTGPNTIYF
TRBV30 CAWSVTGNTGELFF
TRBV6-6 CASSYQRGYQETQYF
TRBV6-5 CASSYSGMNTEAFF
TRBV15 CATSRESYSGNTIYF
TRBV5-6 CASGLAKNIQYF
TRBV7-3 CASSPGSGNTEAFF
TRBV7-9 CASSRSEGQETQYF
TRBV7-9 CASSSLYRDYEQYF
TRBV30 CAWNRDRVGKLFF
TRBV10-3 CAIRVTGGEPNYGYTF
TRBV13 CASSTRTDFLYGYTF
TRBV6-6 CASSYRGGRETQYF
TRBV4-1 CASSQDRVSSYEQYF
TRBV11-2 CASSLGFGEAGRHEQYF
TRBV28 CASSRTRGDSWASNQPQHF
TRBV20-1 CSGLRAETQYF
TRBV18 CASSPAAGALYEQYF
TRBV15 CATSRGRTGNQPQHF
TRBV7-2 CASSLAPGQRHYEQYF
TRBV5-4 CASSLNRAGGTDTQYF
TRBV30 CAWSPNAHNDGYTF
TRBV6-6 CARWLAKETQYF
TRBV23-1 CASSQLNSSQETQYF
TRBV2 CASLDRGGGRTGELFF
TRBV6-1 CASSEALLRATDTQYF
TRBV27 CASTARRDRQSEAFF
TRBV30 CASHKRGGFNEQYF